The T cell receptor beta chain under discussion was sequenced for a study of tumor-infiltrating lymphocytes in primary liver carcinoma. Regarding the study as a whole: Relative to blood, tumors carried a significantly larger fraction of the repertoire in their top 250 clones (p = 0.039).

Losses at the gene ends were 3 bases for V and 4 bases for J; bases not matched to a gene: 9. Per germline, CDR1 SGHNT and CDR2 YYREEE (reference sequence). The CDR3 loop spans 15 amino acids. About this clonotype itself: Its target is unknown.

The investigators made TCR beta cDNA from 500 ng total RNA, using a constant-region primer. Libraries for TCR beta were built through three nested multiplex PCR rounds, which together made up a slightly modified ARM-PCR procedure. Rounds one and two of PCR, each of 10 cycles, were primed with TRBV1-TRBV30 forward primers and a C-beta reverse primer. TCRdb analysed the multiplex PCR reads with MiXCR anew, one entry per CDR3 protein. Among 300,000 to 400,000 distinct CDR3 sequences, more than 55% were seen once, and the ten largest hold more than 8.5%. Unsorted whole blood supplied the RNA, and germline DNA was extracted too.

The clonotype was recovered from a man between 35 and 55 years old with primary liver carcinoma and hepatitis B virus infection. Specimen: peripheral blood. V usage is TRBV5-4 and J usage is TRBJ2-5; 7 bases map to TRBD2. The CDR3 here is CASSSLREALETQYF. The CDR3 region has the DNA TGTGCCAGCAGCTCCCTCCGGGAGGCCCTAGAGACCCAGTACTTC.